This T cell receptor (beta chain) was sequenced in a study of T cell responses to AZD1222 COVID-19 vaccine. CDR3 length: 15 amino acids. With V trimmed by 2 bases and J by 0 bases, 1 base remained unmatched. From germline, CDR1 is SGHNT and CDR2 YYREEE (reference sequence). As concerns this clone: What it binds is unknown.

TCRdb keeps only in-frame clones here, not all; method: immunoSEQ multiplex PCR. The sample carries around 150,000 clones, about 93% recorded once. Overall study results and limits: It should be noted that donors were predominantly white British and more often female, and clonal diversity was possibly underestimated. In all cases, repertoires were sampled only after the peak T cell response.

V usage is TRBV5-4 and J usage is TRBJ2-5; TRBD2 aligns across 10 bases. This specimen consisted of peripheral blood, obtained on day 0 of AZD1222 vaccination. The receptor's source is an adult in good health. The CDR3 DNA follows: TGTGCCAGCAGCTTAACTAGCGGGGACCAAGAGACCCAGTACTTC. Protein: CASSLTSGDQETQYF.